By sample fraction, the clone carrying this T cell receptor beta chain is medium-sized. Its antigen is still unknown. This sample is part of a study of spatial heterogeneity in lung cancer. Study-wide points: Counts of expanded alpha and beta TCRs within tumors tracked the tumor nonsynonymous mutation count. Approximate estimated coverage of tumor T cells amounted to 7% to 9% for alpha and 13% for beta chains.

Time point in this sample: sample taken at primary tumor resection. The roughly 68 donors had untreated early-stage non-small cell lung cancer. Sequencing covered unsorted whole RNA taken from tumor, nontumor lung or frozen PBMC. All TCR cDNA molecules were individually tagged with a unique molecular identifier. One entry per CDR3 protein results from TCRdb running MiXCR on the 5' RACE reads. The sample has some 10,000 distinct CDR3 sequences, less than 15% seen once. Trimming cost V 2 bases and J 7 bases; bases outside gene matches: 5. In germline, CDR1 is DFQATT, CDR2 SNEGSKA (reference sequence). This CDR3 is built from 14 residues.

The source is a male donor with early-stage non-small cell lung cancer. Material: lung tumor tissue, obtained at surgery. The rearrangement uses TRBV20-1 and TRBJ1-5; 10 bases are shared with TRBD1. CDR3 in DNA: TGCAGTGCTAGAAAGGGACAGGGGAGGCAGCCCCAGCATTTT. Its protein product is CSARKGQGRQPQHF.